This T cell receptor beta chain appears in the sequencing data of a study of T-cell memory formation after mild COVID-19. TCRdb fed the 5' RACE reads into MiXCR, producing one record per CDR3 protein. There are 300,000 to 400,000 distinct CDR3 sequences in the sample; around 14% occur only once, and approximately 20% lies in the top ten. In this sample, this clonotype turned up a few times. The TCR comes from a man aged 18-30 years who had mild COVID-19 (a few samples of this study predate the infection). Cell type and time point are not known. What was sequenced was PBMCs or a T cell subset sorted from them (not recorded which).

As DNA, the CDR3 is TGTGCCAGCAGCTATAAAGGGGAGACCCAGTACTTC. Protein sequence: CASSYKGETQYF. The genes are TRBV7-8 and TRBJ2-5; no reliable D call. Trimming removed 4 bases at V and 5 bases at J, with 8 bases between. From germline, CDR1 is SGHVS and CDR2 FQNEAQ. This CDR3 is 12 amino acids long.